Shown below are 32 T cell receptor beta chains from a single sample sequenced in a study of cytomegalovirus exposure and HLA in healthy donors. 13 Jbeta primers and 60 Vbeta primers were used for the PCR. TCRdb's table, derived via immunoSEQ multiplex PCR, lists solely in-frame clones and lacks some. The sample includes more than 95,000 clones, roughly 13% of them seen just once. Sequenced material: PBMCs. The receptors derive from a middle-aged man in good health and CMV-seropositive.

This clone was observed a few times. CDR3 region: CATAGQGYEKLFF. DNA of the CDR3: TGTGCCACTGCGGGACAGGGGTATGAAAAACTGTTTTTT. The V call is TRBV19, the J call TRBJ1-4; TRBD1 agrees at 10 bases. V shed 10 bases and J 6 bases; nucleotides not matched to a gene: 5. Germline CDR1 LNHDA, CDR2 SQIVND (reference sequence). CDR3 length equals 13 residues.

The chain carries TRBV2 and TRBJ1-2, with D perhaps matching TRBD1 (6 bases). The germline CDR1 and CDR2 sequences are SNHLY and FYNNEI. The CDR3 sequence is 14 residues long. V lost 5 bases and J 3 bases, leaving 13 bases between the germline ends. CDR3 sequence: CASSYTQGDYGYTF. CDR3 coding DNA: TGTGCCAGCAGTTATACACAGGGTGACTATGGCTACACCTTC.

The rearrangement joins TRBV9 to TRBJ1-2, with 10 bases lining up with TRBD1. The CDR3 is 13 residues long. V was clipped by 4 bases and J by 11 bases; unmatched bases: 8. Germline CDR1 and CDR2: SGDLS and YYNGEE. DNA of the CDR3: TGTGCCAGCAGCCCGGACAGGGGGTCCCCTTACACCTTC. It encodes CASSPDRGSPYTF.

This clone came up a few times. The CDR3 nucleotides are TGTGCCAGCAGCGTTGGGCGGGACAGGCAGAATCAGCCCCAGCATTTT. Protein sequence: CASSVGRDRQNQPQHF. This chain connects TRBV5-6 to TRBJ1-5, with 8 bases aligning to TRBD1. The V segment lost 4 bases and the J segment 4 bases; nucleotides outside the gene matches: 10. From germline, CDR1 is SGHDT and CDR2 YYEEEE. This CDR3 is 16 amino acids long.

The rearrangement links TRBV28 to TRBJ1-2; possibly TRBD1 for D (5 bases). This CDR3 comprises 15 residues. Germline loops: CDR1 MDHEN, CDR2 SYDVKM. V was cut by 7 bases and J by 3 bases, with 18 bases left in between. This CDR3 is CASNQQAIRDYGYTF. CDR3 sequence (DNA): TGTGCCAGCAACCAACAGGCAATCAGGGACTATGGCTACACCTTC.

The J gene is TRBJ1-4, the V gene TRBV4-3, with 12 bases aligning to TRBD1. From germline, CDR1 is LGHNA and CDR2 YSLEER. The CDR3 covers 18 residues. Unmatched junction bases numbered 11, after V lost 4 bases and J lost 5 bases. The CDR3 protein is CASSLNRDRGRSNEKLFF. DNA of the CDR3: TGCGCCAGCAGCCTTAACCGGGACAGGGGGCGGTCGAATGAAAAACTGTTTTTT.

The rearrangement uses TRBV11-2 and TRBJ2-4; TRBD2 is a possible D gene (6 bases). Trimming took 2 bases from V and 3 from J, leaving 23 bases between them. The germline V gene has CDR1 SGHAT and CDR2 FQNNGV. This CDR3 has 19 amino acids. The CDR3 coding sequence is TGTGCCAGCAGCTTAAAGATTGGACTATCGAGTTGGGACAAAAACATTCAGTACTTC. It translates to CASSLKIGLSSWDKNIQYF.

The chain carries TRBV7-2 and TRBJ2-1; D is unresolved. The CDR3 runs 14 residues. Germline V gene lookup returns CDR1 SGHTA and CDR2 FQGNSA. The ends were cut back, 5 bases at V and 0 bases at J, with 8 bases in the middle. CDR3 residues: CASSLLGSYNEQFF. CDR3 coding DNA: TGTGCCAGCAGCCTTCTAGGCTCCTACAATGAGCAGTTCTTC.

This clone rates as medium-sized. The rearrangement joins TRBV2 to TRBJ1-1, with D uncertain. CDR1 is SNHLY and CDR2 is FYNNEI in the germline V gene. V was trimmed by 6 bases and J by 12 bases, leaving 5 bases between them. CDR3 length: 8 amino acids. Here the CDR3 DNA reads TGTGCCAGCAGGCGATCTTTCTTT. This codes for CASRRSFF.

This clone was counted many times. V usage is TRBV6-1 and J usage is TRBJ1-1; D not resolved. Germline V gives CDR1 MNHNS, CDR2 SASEGT. This CDR3 is 14 amino acids long. Between the trimmed V and J ends, which lost 0 bases and 4 bases, there was a span of 9 bases. This CDR3 is CASSEAAEVTEAFF. DNA for the CDR3: TGTGCCAGCAGTGAAGCCGCTGAGGTCACTGAAGCTTTCTTT.

The chain is built from TRBV5-4 and TRBJ2-2; possible D gene TRBD2, 5 bases. Trimming shortened V by 4 bases and J by 4 bases, and 11 bases separated the two germline ends. The CDR3 is made up of 14 amino acids. Germline V gene data show CDR1 as SGHNT and CDR2 as YYREEE (reference sequence). The CDR3 coding sequence is TGTGCCAGCAGCACGGGATGGGGCACCGGGGAGCTGTTTTTT. This sequence encodes CASSTGWGTGELFF.

V and J are TRBV6-5 and TRBJ2-7; 9 bases line up with TRBD2. V shed 8 bases and J 2 bases; nucleotides not matched to a gene: 10. CDR1 is MNHEY and CDR2 is SVGAGI in the germline V gene. The CDR3 runs 15 residues. Here the CDR3 DNA reads TGTGCCAGCTCGCGGGGGGGGTGGAGAACCTACGAGCAGTACTTC. This codes for CASSRGGWRTYEQYF.

V usage is TRBV5-8 and J usage is TRBJ2-7; unclear D gene. Trimming pared 7 bases from V and 6 bases from J, leaving 14 bases between. CDR1 is SGHTS, CDR2 YDEGEE, per germline. The CDR3 has 12 amino acids. The CDR3 is CASAPSTSEQYF. The CDR3 bases are TGTGCCAGCGCCCCAAGCACCTCCGAGCAGTACTTC.

This chain joins TRBV6-1 and TRBJ2-3; 11 nucleotides agree with TRBD2. CDR3 length: 14 amino acids. V dropped 10 bases and J dropped 2; count of bases not matched to a gene: 5. In germline, CDR1 is MNHNS, CDR2 SASEGT. The chain's CDR3 is CATVAGGYTDTQYF. The CDR3 region has the DNA TGTGCCACCGTAGCGGGAGGGTACACAGATACGCAGTATTTT.

The chain uses TRBV10-2 and TRBJ2-5; 8 nucleotides agree with TRBD2. Germline V gene data show CDR1 as WSHSY and CDR2 as SAAADI. The CDR3 is 16 residues long. The V and J ends lost 3 bases and 4 bases, in that order; junction bases with no gene match: 10. CDR3 residues: CASSEPDRGGSETQYF. The DNA of the CDR3 is TGCGCCAGCAGTGAACCCGACCGGGGGGGGTCAGAGACCCAGTACTTC.

The chain joins TRBV9 to TRBJ2-2; D is unclear. There are 12 residues in the CDR3. Trimming removed 3 bases from V and 2 bases from J, with 2 bases in between. Germline CDR1 and CDR2: SGDLS and YYNGEE. The CDR3 here is CASSANTGELFF. The CDR3 DNA reads as TGTGCCAGCAGCGCTAACACCGGGGAGCTGTTTTTT.

This clone was seen a few times. The genes are TRBV4-1 and TRBJ1-4; 9 bases line up with TRBD1. J gave up 2 bases and V 5 bases, and 3 bases lay outside the gene matches. The germline CDR1 and CDR2 sequences are MGHRA and YSYEKL. This CDR3 has 15 residues. Written as DNA, the CDR3 is TGCGCCAGCAGCTTGGACAGGGGCACTAATGAAAAACTGTTTTTT. It specifies CASSLDRGTNEKLFF.

This clone was detected a few times. The rearrangement links TRBV5-6 to TRBJ1-4, with D perhaps TRBD1 (5 bases). Germline V lookup: CDR1 SGHDT, CDR2 YYEEEE. V lost 0 bases and J lost 2, with 14 bases in between. This CDR3 is built from 17 residues. The CDR3 is CASSLAGGIWTNEKLFF. CDR3 coding DNA: TGTGCCAGCAGCTTGGCGGGGGGGATCTGGACTAATGAAAAACTGTTTTTT. The complete variable domain, with remaining parts taken from reference TRBV5-6 and TRBJ1-4, reads DAGVTQSPTHLIKTRGQQVTLRCSPKSGHDTVSWYQQALGQGPQFIFQYYEEEERQRGNFPDRFSGHQFPNYSSELNVNALLLGDSALYLCASSLAGGIWTNEKLFFGSGTQLSVL.

Many counts were recorded for this clone. The genes are TRBV5-6 and TRBJ1-5, with D possibly being TRBD1 (5 bases). The germline V and J ends were trimmed by 3 bases and 4 bases, with 8 bases remaining between them. The length of the CDR3 is 13 residues. The germline V gene has CDR1 SGHDT and CDR2 YYEEEE. This chain's CDR3 is CASSSAGNQPQHF. The CDR3, as DNA: TGTGCCAGCAGCTCCGCAGGGAATCAGCCCCAGCATTTT.

This chain links TRBV15 with TRBJ2-7; D is unclear. Trimming took off 0 bases at V and 0 bases at J, with 9 bases between the two ends. The CDR3 is 15 amino acids. Germline CDR1 is LNHNV and CDR2 is YYDKDF (reference sequence). The CDR3 bases are TGTGCCACCAGCAGAGATCATGAGGTCTCCTACGAGCAGTACTTC. Protein sequence: CATSRDHEVSYEQYF.

This clone was seen a handful of times. CDR3 sequence reads: CASSFNRSPGQYF. The CDR3 nucleotides are TGTGCCAGCAGTTTTAATCGTTCTCCGGGGCAGTATTTT. The chain uses TRBV28 and TRBJ2-3; D gene uncertain. Germline V gives CDR1 MDHEN, CDR2 SYDVKM. The CDR3 is 13 residues long. V was shortened by 3 bases and J by 11 bases, with 15 bases between the two germline ends. Looking up the rest from reference TRBV28 and TRBJ2-3 gives the full variable domain: DVKVTQSSRYLVKRTGEKVFLECVQDMDHENMFWYRQDPGLGLRLIYFSYDVKMKEKGDIPEGYSVSREKKERFSLILESASTNQTSMYLCASSFNRSPGQYFGPGTRLTVL.

The chain is built from TRBV19 and TRBJ1-5, with no clear D. The V end was cut by 6 bases, the J end by 3 bases, with 9 bases between. Germline CDR1 and CDR2: LNHDA and SQIVND (reference sequence). This CDR3 is 13 amino acids long. In DNA, the CDR3 is TGTGCCAGTAGGCGCAATTCCAATCAGCCCCAGCATTTT. As protein: CASRRNSNQPQHF.

The J gene is TRBJ2-5, the V gene TRBV7-3, with 8 bases lining up with TRBD1. V trimming: 5 bases; J trimming: 4 bases; junction bases outside the gene matches: 6. The CDR3 is made up of 14 amino acids. The germline V gene encodes CDR1 SGHTA and CDR2 FQGTGA. CDR3 residues: CASSPGGGGETQYF. CDR3 nucleotide sequence: TGTGCCAGCAGCCCAGGGGGCGGTGGAGAGACCCAGTACTTC.

The chain employs TRBV15 and TRBJ1-1; weak D call: TRBD1 (5 bases). Germline CDR1 is LNHNV and CDR2 is YYDKDF (reference sequence). The CDR3 is 16 residues long. Trimming removed 1 base at V and 2 bases at J, with 14 bases between. The CDR3 region is CATSRGEQGFNTEAFF. The CDR3 bases are TGTGCCACCAGCAGAGGTGAGCAGGGCTTCAACACTGAAGCTTTCTTT.

This clone was counted only a few times. The V and J genes are TRBV29-1 and TRBJ2-6; no firm D call. CDR3 length: 16 residues. V was shortened by 8 bases and J by 0 bases, with 17 bases between the two germline ends. Germline V gene sequence: CDR1 SQVTM, CDR2 ANQGSEA. The DNA for the CDR3 is TGCAGCTACCTATCTCCGGTCCCCTCTGGGGCCAACGTCCTGACTTTC. This encodes CSYLSPVPSGANVLTF.

This chain joins TRBV28 and TRBJ2-3; 8 nucleotides agree with TRBD2. CDR1 and CDR2 (germline): MDHEN, SYDVKM. V lost 7 bases and J lost 0; bases outside the gene matches: 9. The length of the CDR3 is 16 residues. CDR3 in DNA: TGTGCCAGCACCCGGGGGGGCGGGACAAGCACAGATACGCAGTATTTT. This codes for CASTRGGGTSTDTQYF.

The sample holds a few counts of this clone. The chain is built from TRBV29-1 and TRBJ2-5; possibly TRBD1 or TRBD2 for D (5 bases each). The J call may be mistaken, given a closer DNA end match to TRBJ2-7. Germline assignment: CDR1 SQVTM and CDR2 ANQGSEA. This CDR3 has 14 residues. CDR3 bases: TGCAGCGTTGCGAAGGACACTAGCTCCTACGAGCAGTACTTC. It encodes CSVAKDTSSYEQYF.

This clone was seen only a few times. J is TRBJ2-7 and V is TRBV6-6; the D gene is possibly TRBD1 (6 bases). V was trimmed by 6 bases and J by 3 bases, leaving 18 bases between them. CDR3 length equals 15 residues. The germline V gene encodes CDR1 MNHNY and CDR2 SVGAGI (reference sequence). CDR3 sequence (DNA): TGTGCCAGCAGCGGGGACACAGGAATGGTCTACGAGCAGTACTTC. Its protein product is CASSGDTGMVYEQYF.

The chain couples TRBV5-4 to TRBJ2-7, with TRBD2 identical over 10 bases. V gave up 0 bases and J gave up 0 bases; unmatched junction bases: 9. This CDR3 has 18 amino acids. Germline-derived CDR1 and CDR2 are SGHNT and YYREEE (reference sequence). The CDR3 coding sequence is TGTGCCAGCAGCTTGGAGGCTAGCGGGAGCCCCGGCTCCTACGAGCAGTACTTC. Protein product: CASSLEASGSPGSYEQYF.

This clone was counted between two and nine times. The chain employs TRBV12-5 and TRBJ2-6; D gene unclear. Germline loops: CDR1 LGHNT, CDR2 FRNRAP. This CDR3 is built from 17 residues. Trimming shortened V by 2 bases and J by 0 bases, and 11 bases separated the two germline ends. The CDR3 nucleotides read TGTGCTAGTGGTTTGCCAGAGAGGTACTCTGGGGCCAACGTCCTGACTTTC. It is translated as CASGLPERYSGANVLTF. The full variable domain, completed using reference TRBV12-5 and TRBJ2-6, is DARVTQTPRHKVTEMGQEVTMRCQPILGHNTVFWYRQTMMQGLELLAYFRNRAPLDDSGMPKDRFSAEMPDATLATLKIQPSEPRDSAVYFCASGLPERYSGANVLTFGAGSRLTVL.

This clone is a singleton in its sample. The V and J genes are TRBV25-1 and TRBJ1-5, with D possibly matching TRBD1 (6 bases). Trimming pared 2 bases from V and 5 bases from J, leaving 16 bases between. Germline-derived CDR1 and CDR2 are MGHDK and SYGVNS. The CDR3 is made up of 16 amino acids. For the CDR3, the DNA is TGTGCCAGCAGTGAAAATCCCTTAGGGGGATATCAGCCCCAGCATTTT. Its protein is CASSENPLGGYQPQHF.

Only a few counts were recorded for this clone. The chain couples TRBV12-5 to TRBJ2-1; TRBD2 aligns across 7 bases. Trimming removed 2 bases from V and 7 bases from J; junction bases left unmatched: 11. The germline CDR1 and CDR2 sequences are LGHNT and FRNRAP. This CDR3 region has 16 residues. The CDR3 DNA is TGTGCTAGTGGTTTGCCAATAGCGGGTCAAAATAATGAGCAGTTCTTC. It is translated as CASGLPIAGQNNEQFF. The full variable domain, in which reference TRBV12-5 and TRBJ2-1 provide the parts outside the CDR3, is DARVTQTPRHKVTEMGQEVTMRCQPILGHNTVFWYRQTMMQGLELLAYFRNRAPLDDSGMPKDRFSAEMPDATLATLKIQPSEPRDSAVYFCASGLPIAGQNNEQFFGPGTRLTVL.